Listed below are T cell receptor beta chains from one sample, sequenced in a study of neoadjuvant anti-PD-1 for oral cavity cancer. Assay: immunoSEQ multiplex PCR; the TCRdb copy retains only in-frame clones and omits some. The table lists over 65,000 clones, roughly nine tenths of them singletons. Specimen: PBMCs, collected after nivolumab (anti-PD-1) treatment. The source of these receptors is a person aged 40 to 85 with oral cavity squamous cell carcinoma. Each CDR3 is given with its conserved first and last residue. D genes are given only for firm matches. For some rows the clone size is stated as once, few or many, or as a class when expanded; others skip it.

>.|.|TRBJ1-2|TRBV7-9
TGTGCCAGCAGCCCCGAAGTTCTGGGATACTATGGCTACACCTTC
CASSPEVLGYYGYTF
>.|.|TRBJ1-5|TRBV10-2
TGCGCCAGCAGTGGAGAATTCATATACAATCAGCCCCAGCATTTT
CASSGEFIYNQPQHF
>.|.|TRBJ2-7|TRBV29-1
TGCAGCGTTGGTATCGGGACCCGGCAGGAGCAGTACTTC
CSVGIGTRQEQYF
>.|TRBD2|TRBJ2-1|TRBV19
TGTGCCAGTAGTATAGATCAGGGAGCGGGAGCGGTTAATGAGCAGTTCTTC
CASSIDQGAGAVNEQFF
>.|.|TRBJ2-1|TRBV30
TGTGCCTGGAGTGTACGTGGTAGTGTGTCTGATGAGCAGTTCTTC
CAWSVRGSVSDEQFF
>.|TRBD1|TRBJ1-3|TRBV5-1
TGCGCCAGCAGCTTGGTAGGACAGGGGTCTGGAAACACCATATATTTT
CASSLVGQGSGNTIYF
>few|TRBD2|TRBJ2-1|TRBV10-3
TGTGCCAACTCAAAGGGACTAGCATTTGAGCAGTTCTTC
CANSKGLAFEQFF
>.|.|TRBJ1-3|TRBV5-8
TGTGCCAGCAGCTTGGCCCTAGTTTCCACTGGAAACACCATATATTTT
CASSLALVSTGNTIYF
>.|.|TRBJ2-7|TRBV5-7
TGTGCCAGCAGCAAAACAGGATCTCAAAGCTCCTACGAGCAGTACTTC
CASSKTGSQSSYEQYF
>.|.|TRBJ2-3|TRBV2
TGTGCCAGCAGAGGGGGACTTCTCTACACAGATACGCAGTATTTT
CASRGGLLYTDTQYF
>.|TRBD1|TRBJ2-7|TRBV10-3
TGTGCCATCAGTGAGTCCGATCTCCGGGACAGCCTCTACGAGCAGTACTTC
CAISESDLRDSLYEQYF
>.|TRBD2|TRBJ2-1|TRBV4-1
TGCGCCAGCAGCCAAGGTTTTCGGACTAGCTTTTACAATGAGCAGTTCTTC
CASSQGFRTSFYNEQFF
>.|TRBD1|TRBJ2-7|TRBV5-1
TGCGCCAGCCGACGAACAGGGGGCTACGAGCAGTACTTC
CASRRTGGYEQYF
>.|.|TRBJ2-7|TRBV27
TGTGCCAGCAGTATTTTAGTCGGGAGTTCCTACGAGCAGTACTTC
CASSILVGSSYEQYF
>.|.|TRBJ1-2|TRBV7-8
TGTGCCAGCAGCTTAACTCCAGCGGGGGTTGGCTATGGCTACACCTTC
CASSLTPAGVGYGYTF
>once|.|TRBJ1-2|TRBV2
TGTGCCAGCAGTGAAGTTCCAGTCTATGGCTACACCTTC
CASSEVPVYGYTF
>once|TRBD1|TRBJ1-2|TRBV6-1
TGTGCCAGCAGGCTGACAGGGGGTGAAAATGGCTACACCTTC
CASRLTGGENGYTF
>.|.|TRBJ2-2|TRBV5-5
TGTGCCAGCAGCAAGCTCAGGGTAGACACCGGGGAGCTGTTTTTT
CASSKLRVDTGELFF
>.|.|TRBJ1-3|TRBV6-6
TGTGCCAGCTGCGAAAGGACCGGCTCTGAAAACACCATATATTTT
CASCERTGSENTIYF
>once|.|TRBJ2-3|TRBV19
TGTGCCAGTAGGGATACTTCAGGAGATACGCAGTATTTT
CASRDTSGDTQYF
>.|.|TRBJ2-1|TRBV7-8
TGTGCCAGCAGCTTAGTGGCAGGTAGTAGCAATGAGCAGTTCTTC
CASSLVAGSSNEQFF
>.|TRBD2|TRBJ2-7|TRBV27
TGTGCCAGCAGACGGGTAGCGGGACGTATCAGCTCCTACGAGCAGTACTTC
CASRRVAGRISSYEQYF
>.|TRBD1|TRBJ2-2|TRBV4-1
TGCGCCAGCAGCTTGACAGGGGCGCACACCGGGGAGCTGTTTTTT
CASSLTGAHTGELFF
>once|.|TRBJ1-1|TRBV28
TGTGCCAGCAGTTTGGGCGGGGGGGCCGTGGAAGCTTTCTTT
CASSLGGGAVEAFF
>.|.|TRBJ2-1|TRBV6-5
TGTGCCAGCACCTCGAGGTGGAGCTCCTACAATGAGCAGTTCTTC
CASTSRWSSYNEQFF
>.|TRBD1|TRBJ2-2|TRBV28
TGTGCCAGCAGTGGTAGGGGGCATGACACCGGGGAGCTGTTTTTT
CASSGRGHDTGELFF